This TCR beta chain comes out of a study of technical replicates of blood from several donors. Method: immunoSEQ multiplex PCR; TCRdb's copy keeps in-frame clones and lacks some. Counted here are tens of thousands of clones, almost 96% occurring once; the ten biggest clones make up more than 0.35%. This CDR3 comprises 15 residues. Germline V lookup: CDR1 MNHEY, CDR2 SMNVEV (reference sequence). The trim removed 3 bases at V and 1 base at J, leaving 6 bases unmatched. The J gene is TRBJ2-7, the V gene TRBV27, with 7 nucleotides matching TRBD1. Sequencing was carried out using T cells isolated from PBMCs. This sequence originates from a human donor in good health. CDR3 protein: CASSLYTGESYEQYF. CDR3 in DNA: TGTGCCAGCAGTTTGTATACAGGGGAGTCCTACGAGCAGTACTTC.